This TCR beta chain was sequenced during a study of cytomegalovirus exposure and HLA in healthy donors. CDR1 is MNHEY, CDR2 SMNVEV, per germline (reference sequence). The CDR3 has 16 amino acids. Trimming took 4 bases from V and 2 from J, leaving 15 bases between them. 13 Jbeta primers and 60 Vbeta primers were used for the PCR. Using immunoSEQ multiplex PCR, the repertoire was profiled, and TCRdb retains in-frame clones only, with some absent. The sample holds more than 20,000 clones, over 65% seen once. Overall study results and limits: Later analysis demonstrated an association between a missense DCLRE1C variant and TCR beta V- and J-gene trimming.

On this clone: Antigen: not known.

The rearrangement joins TRBV27 to TRBJ1-5, with D tentatively TRBD1 (6 bases). Sequences were obtained from PBMCs. The clonotype originates from a man aged 55 to 70 in good health and CMV-seronegative. DNA for the CDR3: TGTGCCAGCAGTTCTGAAGGGGGTCTTCGCAATCAGCCCCAGCATTTT. It encodes CASSSEGGLRNQPQHF.